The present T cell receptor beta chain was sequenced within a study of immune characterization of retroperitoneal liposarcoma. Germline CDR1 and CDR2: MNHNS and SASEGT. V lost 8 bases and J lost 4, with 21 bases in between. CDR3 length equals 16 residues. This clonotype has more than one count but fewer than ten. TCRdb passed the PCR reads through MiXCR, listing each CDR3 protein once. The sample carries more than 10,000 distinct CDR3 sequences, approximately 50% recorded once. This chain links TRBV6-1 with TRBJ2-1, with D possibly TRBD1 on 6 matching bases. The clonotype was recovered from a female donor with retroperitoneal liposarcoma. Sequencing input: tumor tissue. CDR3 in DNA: TGTGCCAGCGGAAATACAGGGTCCACCGATTACAATGAGCAGTTCTTC. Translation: CASGNTGSTDYNEQFF.